This T cell receptor (beta chain) was profiled in a study of PD-L1 blockade in urothelial cancer. On the study more broadly: Samples of blood were analyzed 3 weeks (second dose) and 6 weeks after treatment start. Whole-study results and caveats: Below-median TCR clonality that was measured in pretreatment blood predicted better survival.

There are a few counts of this clone. As yet, its antigen is unknown. Data came from immunoSEQ multiplex PCR; TCRdb stores just in-frame clones and leaves some out. Of around 130,000 clones listed, less than 85% were seen once; the top ten hold 3% to 4%. CDR3 length equals 15 residues. V lost 4 bases to trimming and J lost 4 bases, with 14 bases between them. The time point denotes: pretreatment peripheral blood. Patients suffered from locally advanced or metastatic urothelial carcinoma. The chain couples TRBV5-3 to TRBJ1-4; D not resolved. TRBV5-3 is an ORF, and what it does is uncertain. This clonotype originated in a man aged 45-65 years with urothelial cancer. This specimen was PBMCs, taken around atezolizumab (anti-PD-L1) treatment. CDR3 DNA: TGTGCCAGAAGCCCCGGAGGACGGCTTAATGAAAAACTGTTTTTT. This translates into CARSPGGRLNEKLFF.